Listed below are T cell receptor beta chains from one sample, sequenced in a study of blood T cells in healthy people across ages. TCRdb reanalysed the 5' RACE reads using MiXCR and keeps one entry per CDR3 protein. Here the sample spans roughly 900,000 distinct CDR3 sequences, approximately 49% being singletons. Sequencing used blood. These receptors were collected from a man aged 30 to 45 in good health. Both conserved end residues are part of each CDR3.

>TRBJ2-1|TRBV6-6
CATLFNEQFF
>TRBJ1-1|TRBV7-6
CASSHGGPNTEAFF
>.|TRBV28
CAMGLRTHYEQYF
>.|TRBV27
CASSLRAMPDYEQYF
>TRBJ1-2|TRBV6-5
CASSKQEGYGYTF
>TRBJ2-7|TRBV6-6
CASVRSKGYYEQYF
>TRBJ2-7|TRBV6-6
CASREGPLSSYEQYF
>TRBJ2-7|TRBV28
CASSRGTLEQYF
>TRBJ1-1|TRBV9
CASSPGSTGTEAFF
>TRBJ2-7|TRBV3-1
CASNQDRLADEQYF
>TRBJ2-7|TRBV29-1
CSVEDRRGSSYEQYF
>TRBJ2-3|TRBV4-3
CAGSQDRELDTQYF
>TRBJ2-1|TRBV28
CASSSGQRLNEQFF
>TRBJ2-1|TRBV5-1
CASSPDRTYNEQFF
>TRBJ2-3|TRBV5-6
CASSLKRGLLTDTQYF
>TRBJ2-3|TRBV11-2
CASSSPTSTDTQYF
>TRBJ2-1|TRBV9
CASSPRDRTYNEQFF
>TRBJ1-5|TRBV5-6
CASTQLGDSQPQHF
>TRBJ2-3|TRBV7-9
CASTPGGSLADTQYF
>TRBJ1-6|TRBV3-1
CASRRMTADRGLGPLHF
>TRBJ2-7|TRBV29-1
CSVVGNEQYF
>TRBJ1-1|TRBV10-3
CAISESLPGQGARGAFF
>TRBJ1-1|TRBV3-1
CASSQDWGGYTEAFF
>TRBJ1-4|TRBV6-1
CASSQGPPGQGDKKTNEKLFF
>TRBJ2-4|TRBV3-1
CASSQGVSGKAKNIQYF
>TRBJ1-5|TRBV12-3/TRBV12-4
CASTFGDSNQPQHF
>TRBJ1-2|TRBV29-1
CSVKPGGMGYGYTF
>TRBJ2-4|TRBV27
CASSSQAKNIQYF
>TRBJ2-7|TRBV6-5
CASSYSTGYYEQYF
>.|TRBV30
CAWSVTVEQYF
>TRBJ1-5|TRBV5-6
CASSSFEGGFAQPQHF
>TRBJ2-1|TRBV12-3/TRBV12-4
CASSLTVSPYNEQFF
>TRBJ1-6|TRBV27
CASSPRGGSYNSPLHF
>TRBJ2-3|TRBV4-2
CASSPDRVQADTQYF
>TRBJ1-1|TRBV7-2
CASSLSRDRVTEAFF
>TRBJ2-1|TRBV5-1
CASRDGSRNHEQFF
>TRBJ2-5|TRBV6-1
CASSPPDRGMAETQYF
>TRBJ1-2|TRBV6-1
CASSEKAGTRDGYTF
>TRBJ2-7|TRBV12-3/TRBV12-4
CASSGDSAYEQYF